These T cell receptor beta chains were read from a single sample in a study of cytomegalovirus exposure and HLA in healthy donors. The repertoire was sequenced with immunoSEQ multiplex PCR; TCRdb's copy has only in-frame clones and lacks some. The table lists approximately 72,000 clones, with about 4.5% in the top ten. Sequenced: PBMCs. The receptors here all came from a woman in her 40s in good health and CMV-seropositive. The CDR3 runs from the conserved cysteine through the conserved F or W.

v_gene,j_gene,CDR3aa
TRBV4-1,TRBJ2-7,CASSQVGGTDEQYF
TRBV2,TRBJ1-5,CASRGDLGQGSNQPQHF
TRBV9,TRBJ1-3,CASSRAGSGNTIYF
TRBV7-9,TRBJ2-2,CASSLGDYPVPGELFF
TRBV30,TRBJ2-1,CAWSLPGTGMNEQFF
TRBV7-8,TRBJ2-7,CASSLSGTGYEQYF
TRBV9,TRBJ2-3,CASSPGQGGTDTQYF
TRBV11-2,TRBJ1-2,CASSPDRVAGYTF
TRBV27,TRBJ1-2,CASSWTGVAGYTF
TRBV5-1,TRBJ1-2,CASSLGPDTHYGYTF
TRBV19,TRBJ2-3,CASSTRTPRWGDTQYF
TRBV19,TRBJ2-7,CASSIDHLLEEQYF
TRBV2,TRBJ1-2,CARDSTGGAEGYTF
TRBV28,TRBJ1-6,CASSFGQHFFNSPLHF
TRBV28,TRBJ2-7,CASSFSGGTYEQYF
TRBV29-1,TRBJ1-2,CSVQKTGGYGYTF
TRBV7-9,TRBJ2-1,CASSSTSGGYNEQFF
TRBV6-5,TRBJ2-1,CATRRASGAPNEQFF
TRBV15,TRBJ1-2,CATSRDRGNYGYTF
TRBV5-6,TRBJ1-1,CASSLQGAGNTEAFF
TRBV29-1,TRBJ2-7,CSVEGQGDYYEQYF
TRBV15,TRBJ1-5,CATSLDRGNQPQHF
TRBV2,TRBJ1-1,CATRDRVNTEAFF
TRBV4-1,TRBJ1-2,CASSQSGQGSGYTF
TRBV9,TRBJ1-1,CASSFRDSALNTEAFF
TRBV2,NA,CASKELAGSIYEQYF
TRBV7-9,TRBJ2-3,CASTRMFLATDTQYF
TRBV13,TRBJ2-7,CASSPKSGTPEQYF